The present T cell receptor (beta chain) was sequenced within a study of metastatic and nonmetastatic thyroid tumors. Trimming cost V 3 bases and J 8 bases; bases outside gene matches: 10. Germline V gene sequence: CDR1 SGHRS, CDR2 YFSETQ. The CDR3 contains 14 residues. TCRdb re-called clones from the PCR reads using MiXCR. This table has about 50,000 clones, approximately 22% appearing once. All patients were untreated before thyroid surgery. The chain carries TRBV5-1 and TRBJ1-2; TRBD1 aligns across 7 bases. The sequence was collected from a female donor with papillary thyroid cancer or a benign thyroid nodule (not recorded which). Some clones in this sample may be carry-over from other donors' samples. The sequencing input was blood. CDR3 coding DNA: TGCGCCAGCAGCTGGCTGACAGGGCTTGGGGGCTACACCTTC. It yields the protein CASSWLTGLGGYTF.